The rows below give T cell receptor beta chains drawn from one sample of a study of regulatory T cells in long-lasting Graves disease. TCRdb reprocessed the multiplex PCR reads with MiXCR, giving one entry per CDR3 protein. The table includes 400,000 or so distinct CDR3 sequences, roughly a quarter detected once. This material consisted of peripheral blood mononuclear cells (PBMCs), taken when the disease was refractory, from a patient treated with antithyroid drugs. These receptors were taken from a female donor with Graves disease. Both conserved end residues are part of each CDR3. The order of the fields is J gene, clone size, D gene, V gene, CDR3 DNA, CDR3 protein. A D gene is named only where the DNA matches it firmly. Clone size appears in some rows only: once, few, many, or a class for an expanded clone.

J: TRBJ2-2; size: few; D: TRBD2; V: TRBV5-5; DNA: TGTGCCAGCAGCTTGGTGCCAGCGGGAGGTGGTAACACCGGGGAGCTGTTTTTT; CDR3: CASSLVPAGGGNTGELFF
J: TRBJ1-2; size: many; D: -; V: TRBV12-3/TRBV12-4; DNA: TGTGCCAGCAGTTTATTTCGGTCTCAGGGATGGTGGGGTAATGGCTACACCTTC; CDR3: CASSLFRSQGWWGNGYTF
J: TRBJ2-7; size: -; D: TRBD1; V: TRBV7-2; DNA: TGTGCCAGCAGCCCCGGGACAGGGGGCGTTTACGAGCAGTACTTC; CDR3: CASSPGTGGVYEQYF
J: TRBJ1-1; size: -; D: -; V: TRBV6-1; DNA: TGTGCCAGCAGGTCCGACAGTGCTGGTAGTACTGAAGCTTTCTTT; CDR3: CASRSDSAGSTEAFF
J: TRBJ2-7; size: -; D: TRBD1; V: TRBV10-3; DNA: TGTGCCATCAGTGAGTACGACGGACAGGACTACGAGCAGTACTTC; CDR3: CAISEYDGQDYEQYF
J: TRBJ1-2; size: many; D: -; V: TRBV2; DNA: TGTGCCAGCAGGGTGTCCAGGGCAGTGTCTGGCTACACCTTC; CDR3: CASRVSRAVSGYTF
J: TRBJ1-1; size: -; D: -; V: TRBV20-1; DNA: TGCAGTGCTACTCCGGGAATCGCTGAAGCTTTCTTT; CDR3: CSATPGIAEAFF
J: TRBJ1-2; size: few; D: TRBD1; V: TRBV30; DNA: TGTGCCTGTCATACGGGACAGAGCCCTGATGGCTACACCTTC; CDR3: CACHTGQSPDGYTF
J: TRBJ2-5; size: many; D: -; V: TRBV27; DNA: TGTGCCAGCGCCCTATGGCAGCAAGAGACCCAGTACTTC; CDR3: CASALWQQETQYF
J: TRBJ2-5; size: many; D: TRBD1; V: TRBV11-2; DNA: TGTGCCAGCAGCTTCTGGACAGGAATAATAAAGACCCAGTACTTC; CDR3: CASSFWTGIIKTQYF
J: TRBJ2-5; size: few; D: TRBD1; V: TRBV29-1; DNA: TGCAGCGTCGCGAGGGACAGATCTAGAGAGACCCAGTACTTC; CDR3: CSVARDRSRETQYF
J: TRBJ2-5; size: many; D: TRBD1; V: TRBV15; DNA: TGTGCCACCAGCAGCGGACAGGGTTTCATGGAGACCCAGTACTTC; CDR3: CATSSGQGFMETQYF
J: TRBJ2-1; size: -; D: TRBD2; V: TRBV11-2; DNA: TGTGCCAGCACCCCGACTAGCGGGAGCCCCAATGAGCAGTTCTTC; CDR3: CASTPTSGSPNEQFF
J: TRBJ2-5; size: many; D: -; V: TRBV28; DNA: TGTGCCAGCAGTTTTCTATGGAAACAAGAGACCCAGTACTTC; CDR3: CASSFLWKQETQYF
J: TRBJ1-5; size: few; D: -; V: TRBV5-1; DNA: TGTGCCAGCAGCTTGCGGGGAAGCGGTCAGCCCCAGCATTTT; CDR3: CASSLRGSGQPQHF
J: TRBJ2-2; size: few; D: TRBD2; V: TRBV7-2; DNA: TGTGCCAGCAGCCACCCCCAAGCGGGAGTTGACACCGGGGAGCTGTTTTTT; CDR3: CASSHPQAGVDTGELFF
J: TRBJ1-1; size: -; D: TRBD1; V: TRBV4-3; DNA: TGCGCCAGCAGCAAATTGTATGGCAGGGGGCCTAAGAACACTGAAGCTTTCTTT; CDR3: CASSKLYGRGPKNTEAFF
J: TRBJ2-5; size: few; D: -; V: TRBV18; DNA: TGTGCCAGCTCACCACCCTCAGGGGAAGAGACCCAGTACTTC; CDR3: CASSPPSGEETQYF
J: TRBJ2-7; size: many; D: TRBD1; V: TRBV6-1; DNA: TGTGCCAGCATGACGGGACAGGGGTACGAGCAGTACTTC; CDR3: CASMTGQGYEQYF
J: TRBJ1-1; size: many; D: TRBD1; V: TRBV7-8; DNA: TGTGCCAGCAGCGATCCGACAGGGACCACTGAAGCTTTCTTT; CDR3: CASSDPTGTTEAFF
J: TRBJ1-2; size: -; D: -; V: TRBV5-1; DNA: TGCGCCAGCAGCTTTAGGGTGGGTTTGACAGACTTCTATGGCTACACCTTC; CDR3: CASSFRVGLTDFYGYTF
J: TRBJ1-5; size: many; D: TRBD1; V: TRBV28; DNA: TGTGCCAGCAGGGGGGACAGGGAGGCCCTTATAAGCAATCAGCCCCAGCATTTT; CDR3: CASRGDREALISNQPQHF
J: TRBJ2-2; size: -; D: TRBD2; V: TRBV2; DNA: TGTGCCAGCAGTGATCGGCTAGCGGCCACCGGGGTGCTGTTTTTT; CDR3: CASSDRLAATGVLFF
J: TRBJ1-1; size: few; D: -; V: TRBV19; DNA: TGTGCCAGTAGTACCGCCGGGACGGTGAACACTGAAGCTTTCTTT; CDR3: CASSTAGTVNTEAFF
J: TRBJ2-7; size: -; D: -; V: TRBV9; DNA: TGTGCCAGCAGCGTAGAAGGATCTTCCTACGAGCAGTACTTC; CDR3: CASSVEGSSYEQYF
J: TRBJ1-6; size: -; D: -; V: TRBV6-1; DNA: TGTGCCAGCAGTCCTACAGGGTTCGATTCACCCCTCCACTTT; CDR3: CASSPTGFDSPLHF
J: TRBJ1-1; size: many; D: -; V: TRBV5-1; DNA: TGCGCCAGCAGCTTGGCCAGGGACGGATTGAACACTGAAGCTTTCTTT; CDR3: CASSLARDGLNTEAFF
J: TRBJ1-4; size: few; D: -; V: TRBV18; DNA: TGTGCCAGCTCCCCCGAACTTCCGGGGGCTGGAGAAAAACTGTTTTTT; CDR3: CASSPELPGAGEKLFF
J: TRBJ1-1; size: -; D: -; V: TRBV6-1; DNA: TGTGCCAGCTGGGGGCAGGCGAACACTGAAGCTTTCTTT; CDR3: CASWGQANTEAFF
J: TRBJ1-1; size: few; D: TRBD1; V: TRBV20-1; DNA: TGCAGTGCTAGACCCGGGACAGGGGTTACTGAAGCTTTCTTT; CDR3: CSARPGTGVTEAFF
J: TRBJ1-1; size: -; D: TRBD1; V: TRBV3-1; DNA: TGTGCCACCGCAGGGGGCACTGAAGCTTTCTTT; CDR3: CATAGGTEAFF
J: TRBJ2-3; size: once; D: TRBD1; V: TRBV6-1; DNA: TGTGCCAGCAGTGAAGGGGCAGGGGGTCCATTCACAGATACGCAGTATTTT; CDR3: CASSEGAGGPFTDTQYF
J: TRBJ2-6; size: -; D: -; V: TRBV20-1; DNA: TGCAGTGCTAGAGATGTTGGGGGGGCCAACGTCCTGACTTTC; CDR3: CSARDVGGANVLTF
J: TRBJ1-5; size: many; D: -; V: TRBV2; DNA: TGTGCCAGCAGTCAGACAGGACTCAATCAGCCCCAGCATTTT; CDR3: CASSQTGLNQPQHF
J: TRBJ1-2; size: many; D: TRBD1; V: TRBV12-3/TRBV12-4; DNA: TGTGCCAGCAGCGCCTCTCCGCAGGGGGGGATTGTCTATGGCTACACCTTC; CDR3: CASSASPQGGIVYGYTF
J: TRBJ2-7; size: many; D: -; V: TRBV6-1; DNA: TGTGCCAGCAGTGAAGCGCGTCGGGGTCCCTACGAGCAGTACTTC; CDR3: CASSEARRGPYEQYF
J: TRBJ2-7; size: -; D: -; V: TRBV6-1; DNA: TGTGCCAGCAGTACTATTCCGCCAGGGGCTTCCCCTTCCTACGAGCAGTACTTC; CDR3: CASSTIPPGASPSYEQYF
J: TRBJ2-3; size: -; D: -; V: TRBV5-1; DNA: TGCGCCAGCAGCTTGGCAGGGGCATGGACAGATACGCAGTATTTT; CDR3: CASSLAGAWTDTQYF
J: TRBJ2-7; size: many; D: -; V: TRBV11-2; DNA: TGTGCCAGCAGCTTAACGCGGAGCGGCGAGCAGTACTTC; CDR3: CASSLTRSGEQYF
J: TRBJ1-1; size: few; D: -; V: TRBV20-1; DNA: TGCAGTGCTAGGTCTCGTCTCGGGAACACTGAAGCTTTCTTT; CDR3: CSARSRLGNTEAFF
J: TRBJ1-5; size: -; D: -; V: TRBV7-2; DNA: TGTGCCAGCAGCTTAGACCGGTCTACCAGCAATCAGCCCCAGCATTTT; CDR3: CASSLDRSTSNQPQHF
J: TRBJ1-1; size: -; D: -; V: TRBV6-1; DNA: TGTGCCAGCATCACGGGGAATACGAACACTGAAGCTTTCTTT; CDR3: CASITGNTNTEAFF
J: TRBJ2-5; size: -; D: TRBD2; V: TRBV6-1; DNA: TGTGCCAGCAAGGCGGGAGGGCCGGGGGAGACCCAGTACTTC; CDR3: CASKAGGPGETQYF
J: TRBJ2-7; size: -; D: TRBD1; V: TRBV6-1; DNA: TGTGCCAGCCGAATATTTGGACAGGGACCTTCCTACGAGCAGTACTTC; CDR3: CASRIFGQGPSYEQYF
J: TRBJ1-5; size: -; D: -; V: TRBV6-1; DNA: TGTGCCAGCACGCCCCAGGTTTTCGATTTCAATCAGCCCCAGCATTTT; CDR3: CASTPQVFDFNQPQHF
J: TRBJ1-5; size: few; D: -; V: TRBV2; DNA: TGTGCCAGCAGTGAAGCGCTTCAGTCCGGGCAGCCCCAGCATTTT; CDR3: CASSEALQSGQPQHF
J: TRBJ2-5; size: few; D: TRBD2; V: TRBV10-2; DNA: TGCGCCAGCAGTGCACTAGCGGGAGCTCCTGAGACCCAGTACTTC; CDR3: CASSALAGAPETQYF
J: TRBJ2-6; size: many; D: -; V: TRBV15; DNA: TGTGCCACCCAAAAGTACAGGGTCTTGGAAGGGGCCAACGTCCTGACTTTC; CDR3: CATQKYRVLEGANVLTF
J: TRBJ1-3; size: -; D: -; V: TRBV20-1; DNA: TGCAGTGCTCCGGACATTGGAAACACCATATATTTT; CDR3: CSAPDIGNTIYF
J: TRBJ2-7; size: many; D: -; V: TRBV10-3; DNA: TGTGCCACTGGAAGCCGGAATTACGAGCAGTACTTC; CDR3: CATGSRNYEQYF